This T cell receptor (beta chain) is from a study of blood T cell repertoires in COVID-19. The overall study: The origin of the acute and convalescent COVID-19 samples was the United States, Italy and Spain. Nucleic acid was either cDNA or gDNA, and it came from T cells, B-cell-depleted T cells, or PBMCs.

Clinical histories supplied by participants themselves formed the basis of cohort assignment. Between the trimmed V and J ends, which lost 3 bases and 0 bases, there was a span of 13 bases. The CDR3 totals 16 residues. Germline V gives CDR1 MDHEN, CDR2 SYDVKM. Authors' methods: Nucleated cell counts were estimated from reference gene primer amplification. The protocol was immunoSEQ multiplex PCR, while the TCRdb copy is restricted to in-frame clones and leaves out a portion. From that table come the V and J calls and clone size; the DNA was used to work out D and trimming. Of around 340,000 clones in the sample, 80% to 90% were seen once.

The sequenced sample consisted of PBMCs or T cells enriched from blood (not recorded which). This clonotype originated in a woman aged 40 to 50 with acute COVID-19. The rearrangement uses TRBV28 and TRBJ2-3; TRBD2 might be the D (6 bases). CDR3 residues: CASSFSLASSTDTQYF. For the CDR3, the DNA is TGTGCCAGCAGTTTTTCTCTAGCGAGTAGCACAGATACGCAGTATTTT.